The T cell receptor beta chain described here comes from a study of blood T cell repertoires in COVID-19. Measured with immunoSEQ multiplex PCR; TCRdb has only the in-frame clones, and not every one. Among about 190,000 clones listed, 80% to 90% were seen once. V dropped 3 bases and J dropped 3 bases, with 11 bases sitting between them. The CDR3 contains 14 residues. The germline gives CDR1 MDHEN, CDR2 SYDVKM. This clonotype originated in a man in his sixties or seventies with active or convalescent COVID-19. Sequenced: peripheral blood. V gene TRBV28 combines with J gene TRBJ1-1; a possible D gene is TRBD1 (5 bases). CDR3 in DNA: TGTGCCAGCAGTTTTGGGGGGTCCGACACTGAAGCTTTCTTT. Protein: CASSFGGSDTEAFF.